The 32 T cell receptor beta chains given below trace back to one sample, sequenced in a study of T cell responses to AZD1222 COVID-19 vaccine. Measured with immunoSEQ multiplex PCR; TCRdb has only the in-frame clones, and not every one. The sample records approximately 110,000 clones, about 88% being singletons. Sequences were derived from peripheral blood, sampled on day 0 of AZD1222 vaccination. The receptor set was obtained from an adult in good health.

The CDR3 nucleotides are TGTGCCAGCAGTCCAGGGAGATCCACCGGGGAGCTGTTTTTT. It specifies CASSPGRSTGELFF. V gene TRBV11-1 combines with J gene TRBJ2-2, with D perhaps matching TRBD1 or TRBD2 (5 bases each). With 6 bases removed from V and 4 bases from J, the gap between germline ends came to 12 bases. CDR3 length equals 14 residues. Germline V gene sequence: CDR1 SGHAT, CDR2 FQDESV (reference sequence).

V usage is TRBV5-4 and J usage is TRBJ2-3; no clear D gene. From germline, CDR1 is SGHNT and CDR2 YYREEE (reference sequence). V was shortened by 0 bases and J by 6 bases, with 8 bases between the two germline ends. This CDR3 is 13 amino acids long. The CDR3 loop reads CASSLELWDTQYF. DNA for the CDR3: TGTGCCAGCAGCTTGGAGTTGTGGGATACGCAGTATTTT.

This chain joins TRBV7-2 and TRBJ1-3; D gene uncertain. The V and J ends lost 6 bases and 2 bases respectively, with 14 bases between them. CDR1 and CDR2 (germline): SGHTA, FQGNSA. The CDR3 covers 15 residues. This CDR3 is CASREGHHPGNTIYF. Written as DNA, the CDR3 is TGTGCCAGCAGAGAAGGGCACCACCCTGGAAACACCATATATTTT. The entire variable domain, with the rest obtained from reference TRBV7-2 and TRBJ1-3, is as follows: GAGVSQSPSNKVTEKGKDVELRCDPISGHTALYWYRQSLGQGLEFLIYFQGNSAPDKSGLPSDRFSAERTGGSVSTLTIQRTQQEDSAVYLCASREGHHPGNTIYFGEGSWLTVV.

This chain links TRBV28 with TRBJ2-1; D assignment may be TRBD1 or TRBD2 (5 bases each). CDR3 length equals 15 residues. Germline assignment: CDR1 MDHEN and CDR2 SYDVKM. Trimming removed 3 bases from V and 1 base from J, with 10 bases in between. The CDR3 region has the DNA TGTGCCAGCAGTTTTGGGGGTATTTCCTACAATGAGCAGTTCTTC. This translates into CASSFGGISYNEQFF.

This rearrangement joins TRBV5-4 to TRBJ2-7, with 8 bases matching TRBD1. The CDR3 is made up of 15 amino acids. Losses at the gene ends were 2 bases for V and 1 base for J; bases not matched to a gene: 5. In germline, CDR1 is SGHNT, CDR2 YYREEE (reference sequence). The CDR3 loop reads CASSLDRGGSYEQYF. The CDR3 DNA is TGTGCCAGCAGCTTAGACAGGGGAGGATCCTACGAGCAGTACTTC.

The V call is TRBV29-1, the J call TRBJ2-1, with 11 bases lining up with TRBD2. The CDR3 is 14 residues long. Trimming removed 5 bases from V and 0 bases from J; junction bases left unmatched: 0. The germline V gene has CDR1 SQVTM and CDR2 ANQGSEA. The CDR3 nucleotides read TGCAGCGTTACTAGCGGGAGCTCCTACAATGAGCAGTTCTTC. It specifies CSVTSGSSYNEQFF.

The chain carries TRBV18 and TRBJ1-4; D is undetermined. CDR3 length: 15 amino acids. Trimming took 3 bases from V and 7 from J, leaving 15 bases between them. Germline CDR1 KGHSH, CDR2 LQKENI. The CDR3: CASSPIGSEGEKLFF. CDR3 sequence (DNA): TGTGCCAGCTCACCGATCGGCTCTGAGGGTGAAAAACTGTTTTTT.

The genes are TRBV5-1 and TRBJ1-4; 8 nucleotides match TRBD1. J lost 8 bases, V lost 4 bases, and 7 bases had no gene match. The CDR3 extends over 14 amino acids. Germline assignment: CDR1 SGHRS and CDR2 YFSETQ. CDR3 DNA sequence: TGCGCCAGCAGCCCAGGGGGCTTAAGGGAAAAACTGTTTTTT. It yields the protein CASSPGGLREKLFF.

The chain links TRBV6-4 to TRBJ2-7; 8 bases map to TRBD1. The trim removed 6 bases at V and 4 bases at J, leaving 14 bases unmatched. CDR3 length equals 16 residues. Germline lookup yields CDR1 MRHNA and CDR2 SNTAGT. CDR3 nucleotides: TGTGCCAGCAGAGGACAGGGTGGATTTCGGGAATACGAGCAGTACGTC. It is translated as CASRGQGGFREYEQYV.

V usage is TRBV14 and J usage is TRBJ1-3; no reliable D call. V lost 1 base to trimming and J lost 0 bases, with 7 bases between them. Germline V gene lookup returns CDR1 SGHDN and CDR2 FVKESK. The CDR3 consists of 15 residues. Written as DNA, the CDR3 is TGTGCCAGCAGCCAAGGCGCAGGCTCTGGAAACACCATATATTTT. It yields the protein CASSQGAGSGNTIYF.

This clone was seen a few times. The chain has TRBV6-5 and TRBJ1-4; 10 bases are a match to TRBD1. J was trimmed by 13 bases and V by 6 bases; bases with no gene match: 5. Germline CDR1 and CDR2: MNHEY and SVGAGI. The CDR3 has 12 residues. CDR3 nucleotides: TGTGCCAGCAGACGGACAGGGGGGATACTGTTTTTT. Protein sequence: CASRRTGGILFF.

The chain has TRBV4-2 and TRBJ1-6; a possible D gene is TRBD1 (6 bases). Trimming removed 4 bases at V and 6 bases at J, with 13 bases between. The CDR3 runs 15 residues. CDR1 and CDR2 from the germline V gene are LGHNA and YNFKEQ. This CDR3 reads CASSLQGDTNSPLHF. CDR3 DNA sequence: TGTGCCAGCAGCCTACAAGGGGACACTAATTCACCCCTCCACTTT.

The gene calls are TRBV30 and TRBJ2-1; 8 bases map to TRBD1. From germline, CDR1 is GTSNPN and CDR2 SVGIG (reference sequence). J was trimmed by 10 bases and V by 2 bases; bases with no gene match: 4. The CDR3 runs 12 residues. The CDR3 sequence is CAWSPGTGEQFF. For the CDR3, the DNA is TGTGCCTGGAGTCCTGGGACAGGAGAGCAGTTCTTC.

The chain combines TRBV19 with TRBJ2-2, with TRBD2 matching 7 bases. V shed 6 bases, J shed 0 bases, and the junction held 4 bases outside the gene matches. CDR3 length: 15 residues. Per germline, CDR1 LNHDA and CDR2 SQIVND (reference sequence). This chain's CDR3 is CASRGGIANTGELFF. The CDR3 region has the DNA TGTGCCAGTAGGGGGGGGATAGCGAACACCGGGGAGCTGTTTTTT.

The CDR3 spells CATSDSTGRNGYTF. The CDR3 region has the DNA TGTGCCACCAGTGATTCGACAGGGCGGAATGGCTACACCTTC. This sequence joins TRBV24-1 and TRBJ1-2; 7 bases align to TRBD1. The J segment lost 6 bases and the V segment lost 2 bases, leaving 5 bases of the junction unmatched. The germline V gene encodes CDR1 KGHDR and CDR2 SFDVKD. The CDR3 sequence is 14 residues long.

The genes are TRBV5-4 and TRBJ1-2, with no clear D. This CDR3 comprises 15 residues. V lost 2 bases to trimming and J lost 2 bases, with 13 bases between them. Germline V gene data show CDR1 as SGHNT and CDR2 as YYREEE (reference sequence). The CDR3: CASSLTPTENYGYTF. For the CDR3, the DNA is TGTGCCAGCAGCTTAACCCCCACAGAGAACTATGGCTACACCTTC.

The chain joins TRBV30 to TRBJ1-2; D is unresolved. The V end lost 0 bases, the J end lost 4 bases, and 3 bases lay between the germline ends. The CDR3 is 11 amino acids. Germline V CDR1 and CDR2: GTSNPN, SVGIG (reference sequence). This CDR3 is CAWSVLYGYTF. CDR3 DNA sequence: TGTGCCTGGAGTGTTCTCTATGGCTACACCTTC.

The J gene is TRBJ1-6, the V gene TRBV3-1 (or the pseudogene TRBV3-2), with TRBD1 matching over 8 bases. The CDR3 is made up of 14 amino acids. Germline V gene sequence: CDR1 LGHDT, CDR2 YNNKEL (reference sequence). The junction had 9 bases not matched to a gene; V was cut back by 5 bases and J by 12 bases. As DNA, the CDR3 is TGTGCCAGCAGCGAACTCAGGGGGCGAATACCCCTCCACTTT. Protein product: CASSELRGRIPLHF.

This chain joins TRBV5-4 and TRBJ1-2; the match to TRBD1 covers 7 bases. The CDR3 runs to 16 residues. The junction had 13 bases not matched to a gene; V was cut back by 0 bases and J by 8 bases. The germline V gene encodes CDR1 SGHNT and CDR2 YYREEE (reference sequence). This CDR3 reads CASSLETGSPVWGYTF. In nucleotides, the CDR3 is TGTGCCAGCAGCTTGGAGACAGGGTCCCCGGTGTGGGGCTACACCTTC. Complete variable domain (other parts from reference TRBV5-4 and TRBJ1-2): ETGVTQSPTHLIKTRGQQVTLRCSSQSGHNTVSWYQQALGQGPQFIFQYYREEENGRGNFPPRFSGLQFPNYSSELNVNALELDDSALYLCASSLETGSPVWGYTFGSGTRLTVV.

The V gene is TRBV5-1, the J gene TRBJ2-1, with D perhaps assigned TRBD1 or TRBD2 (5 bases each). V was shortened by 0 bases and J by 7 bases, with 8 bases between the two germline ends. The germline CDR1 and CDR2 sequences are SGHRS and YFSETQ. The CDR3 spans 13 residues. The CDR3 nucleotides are TGCGCCAGCAGCTTGGATGGGGGTAATGAGCAGTTCTTC. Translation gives CASSLDGGNEQFF.

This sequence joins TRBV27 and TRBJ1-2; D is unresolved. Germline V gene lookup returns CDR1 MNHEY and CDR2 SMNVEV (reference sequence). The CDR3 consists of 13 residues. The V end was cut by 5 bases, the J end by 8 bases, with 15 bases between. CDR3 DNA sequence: TGTGCCAGCAGTCTGGGGAGAGGGTACGGCTACACCTTC. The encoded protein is CASSLGRGYGYTF.

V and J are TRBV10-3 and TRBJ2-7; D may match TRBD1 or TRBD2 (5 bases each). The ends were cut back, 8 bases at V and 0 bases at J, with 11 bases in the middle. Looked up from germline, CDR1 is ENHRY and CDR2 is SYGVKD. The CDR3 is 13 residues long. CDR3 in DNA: TGTGCCATCCGGGACCCACCCTCCTACGAGCAGTACGTC. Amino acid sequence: CAIRDPPSYEQYV.

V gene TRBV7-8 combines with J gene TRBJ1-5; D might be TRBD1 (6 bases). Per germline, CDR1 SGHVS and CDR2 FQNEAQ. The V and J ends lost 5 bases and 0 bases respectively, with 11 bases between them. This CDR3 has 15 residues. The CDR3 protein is CASSPQGPSNQPQHF. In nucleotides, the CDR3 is TGTGCCAGCAGCCCCCAGGGGCCTAGCAATCAGCCCCAGCATTTT. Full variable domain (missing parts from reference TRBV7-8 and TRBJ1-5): GAGVSQSPRYKVAKRGQDVALRCDPISGHVSLFWYQQALGQGPEFLTYFQNEAQLDKSGLPSDRFFAERPEGSVSTLKIQRTQQEDSAVYLCASSPQGPSNQPQHFGDGTRLSIL.

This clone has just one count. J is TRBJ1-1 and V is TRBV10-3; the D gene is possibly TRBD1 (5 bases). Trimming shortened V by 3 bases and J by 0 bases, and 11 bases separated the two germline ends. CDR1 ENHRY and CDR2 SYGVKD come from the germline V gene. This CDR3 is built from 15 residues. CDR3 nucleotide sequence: TGTGCCATCAGTGACCCTCGGGGCTTGAACACTGAAGCTTTCTTT. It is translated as CAISDPRGLNTEAFF.

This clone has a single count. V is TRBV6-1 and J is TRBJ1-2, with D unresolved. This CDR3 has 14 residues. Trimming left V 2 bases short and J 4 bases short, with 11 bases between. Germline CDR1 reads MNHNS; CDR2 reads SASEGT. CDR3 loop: CASSENVNPYGYTF. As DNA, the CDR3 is TGTGCCAGCAGTGAAAATGTCAACCCCTATGGCTACACCTTC.

The CDR3 protein is CASSPGTYTYEQYF. DNA of the CDR3: TGTGCCAGTAGTCCCGGGACGTACACCTACGAGCAGTACTTC. The V gene is TRBV19, the J gene TRBJ2-7; either TRBD1 or TRBD2 may fit D (5 bases each). Germline V gene lookup returns CDR1 LNHDA and CDR2 SQIVND (reference sequence). The CDR3 has 14 residues. V lost 5 bases and J lost 2, with 13 bases in between. The whole variable domain, remainder taken from reference TRBV19 and TRBJ2-7, is DGGITQSPKYLFRKEGQNVTLSCEQNLNHDAMYWYRQDPGQGLRLIYYSQIVNDFQKGDIAEGYSVSREKKESFPLTVTSAQKNPTAFYLCASSPGTYTYEQYFGPGTRLTVT.

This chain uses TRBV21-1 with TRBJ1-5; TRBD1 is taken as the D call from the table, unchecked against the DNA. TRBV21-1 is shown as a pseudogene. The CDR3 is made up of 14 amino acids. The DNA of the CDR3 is TGTGCCAGCAGCAAAGGGGTAGGGGATCAGCCCCAGCATTTT. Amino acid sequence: CASSKGVGDQPQHF.

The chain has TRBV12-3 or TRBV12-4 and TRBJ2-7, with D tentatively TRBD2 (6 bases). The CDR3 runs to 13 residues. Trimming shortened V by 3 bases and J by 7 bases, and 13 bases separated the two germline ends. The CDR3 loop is CASSLLGGGEQYF. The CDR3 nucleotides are TGTGCCAGCAGTTTGCTCGGGGGAGGAGAGCAGTACTTC.

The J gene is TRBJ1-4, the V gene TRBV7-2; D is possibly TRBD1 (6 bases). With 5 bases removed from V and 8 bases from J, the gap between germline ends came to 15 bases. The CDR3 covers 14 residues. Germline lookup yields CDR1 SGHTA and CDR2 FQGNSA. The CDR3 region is CASSPRGGGEKLFF. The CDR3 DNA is TGTGCCAGCAGCCCGAGAGGGGGGGGCGAAAAACTGTTTTTT.

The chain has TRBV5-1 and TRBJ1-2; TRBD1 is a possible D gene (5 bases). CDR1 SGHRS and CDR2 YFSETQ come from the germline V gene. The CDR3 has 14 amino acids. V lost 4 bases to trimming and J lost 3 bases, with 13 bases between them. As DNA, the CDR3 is TGCGCCAGCAGCCCGACCGGGGCAGACTATGGCTACACCTTC. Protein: CASSPTGADYGYTF.

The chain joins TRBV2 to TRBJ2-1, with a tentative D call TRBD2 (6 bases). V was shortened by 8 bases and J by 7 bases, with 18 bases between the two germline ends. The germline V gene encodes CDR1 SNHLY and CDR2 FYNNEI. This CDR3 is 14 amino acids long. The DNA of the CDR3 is TGTGCCAGCCGTTTGGAACTAGCAGCTAATGAGCAGTTCTTC. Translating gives CASRLELAANEQFF.

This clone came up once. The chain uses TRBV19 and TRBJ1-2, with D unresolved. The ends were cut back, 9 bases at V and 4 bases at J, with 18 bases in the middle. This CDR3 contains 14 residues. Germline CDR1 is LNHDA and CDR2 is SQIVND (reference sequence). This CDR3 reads CASKAPAGSYGYTF. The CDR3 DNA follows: TGTGCCAGCAAGGCCCCGGCGGGGAGCTATGGCTACACCTTC.